These T cell receptor beta chains were read from a single sample in a study of shared clonotypes between healthy human individuals. Here immunoSEQ multiplex PCR was the method, and the copy in TCRdb shows in-frame clones only, minus some. The table records about 120,000 clones, 55% to 70% of them present only once. Sequenced sample: memory CD8+ T cells sorted from blood. Receptors originate from a woman aged 25 to 39 in good health. The CDR3 runs from the conserved cysteine through the conserved F or W. A D gene is named only where the DNA matches it firmly. The listing skips clone size in some rows; elsewhere it reads once, few, many or a size class.

CDR3nt: TGTGCCAGCGGGGGGCGGTGGAGCAATCAGCCCCAGCATTTT; CDR3aa: CASGGRWSNQPQHF; d_gene: NA; j_gene: TRBJ1-5; abundance: NA; v_gene: TRBV19
CDR3nt: TGTGCCAGCAGCTCCAATGGCCAGGAGCAGTTCTTC; CDR3aa: CASSSNGQEQFF; d_gene: NA; j_gene: TRBJ2-1; abundance: NA; v_gene: TRBV7-9
CDR3nt: TGTGCCAGCCAAGCGTGGAGGGAGGGCCTTGGAGAGCAGTACTTC; CDR3aa: CASQAWREGLGEQYF; d_gene: TRBD2; j_gene: TRBJ2-7; abundance: NA; v_gene: TRBV7-9
CDR3nt: TGTGCCAGCAGCCTTGAGGAATTAGGAGGATCTGGAAACACCATATATTTT; CDR3aa: CASSLEELGGSGNTIYF; d_gene: NA; j_gene: TRBJ1-3; abundance: few; v_gene: TRBV5-4
CDR3nt: TGTGCCAGCAGGTACTGGCAGAACACTGAAGCTTTCTTT; CDR3aa: CASRYWQNTEAFF; d_gene: NA; j_gene: TRBJ1-1; abundance: once; v_gene: TRBV6-5
CDR3nt: TGTGCCAGCAGCGAAGGGGCCTACGAGCAGTACTTC; CDR3aa: CASSEGAYEQYF; d_gene: NA; j_gene: TRBJ2-7; abundance: NA; v_gene: TRBV9
CDR3nt: TGTGCCAGCAGTGACAGGGGCAGGAATGAGCAGTTCTTC; CDR3aa: CASSDRGRNEQFF; d_gene: NA; j_gene: TRBJ2-1; abundance: few; v_gene: TRBV25-1
CDR3nt: TGTGCCAGCAGTGACAGGGTTGTGGGACCCCAGTACTTC; CDR3aa: CASSDRVVGPQYF; d_gene: NA; j_gene: TRBJ2-5; abundance: NA; v_gene: TRBV6-1
CDR3nt: TGTGCCTGCCGGGACAAACAAGAGACCCAGTACTTC; CDR3aa: CACRDKQETQYF; d_gene: NA; j_gene: TRBJ2-5; abundance: NA; v_gene: TRBV5-6
CDR3nt: TGTGCCAGTCCGATTCGGGATGAGCAGTTCTTC; CDR3aa: CASPIRDEQFF; d_gene: NA; j_gene: TRBJ2-1; abundance: many; v_gene: TRBV19
CDR3nt: TGCGCCAGCAGTCAATCCCGGGCCTACGAGCAGTACTTC; CDR3aa: CASSQSRAYEQYF; d_gene: NA; j_gene: TRBJ2-7; abundance: NA; v_gene: TRBV23-1
CDR3nt: TGTGCCAGCTCAACAATAGACGGGACAGGGGCGTTGCAAGCTTTCTTT; CDR3aa: CASSTIDGTGALQAFF; d_gene: TRBD1; j_gene: TRBJ1-1; abundance: NA; v_gene: TRBV25-1
CDR3nt: TGTGCCAGCAGCTTCTCCCACAATGAGCAGTTCTTC; CDR3aa: CASSFSHNEQFF; d_gene: NA; j_gene: TRBJ2-1; abundance: once; v_gene: TRBV5-4
CDR3nt: TGTGCCAGTAGGGCGAGTGGGCGTAACGAGCAGTACTTC; CDR3aa: CASRASGRNEQYF; d_gene: NA; j_gene: TRBJ2-7; abundance: few; v_gene: TRBV19
CDR3nt: TGTGCCAGCATGCGGGGGGGACAGCGCTATGGCTACACCTTC; CDR3aa: CASMRGGQRYGYTF; d_gene: TRBD1; j_gene: TRBJ1-2; abundance: once; v_gene: TRBV25-1
CDR3nt: TGTGCCAGCAGCACCCCGGGGGAGGCCCAGTACTTC; CDR3aa: CASSTPGEAQYF; d_gene: NA; j_gene: TRBJ2-5; abundance: NA; v_gene: TRBV11-3
CDR3nt: TGTGCCAGCAGACAGGGGTCCATGAACACTGAAGCTTTCTTT; CDR3aa: CASRQGSMNTEAFF; d_gene: TRBD1; j_gene: TRBJ1-1; abundance: NA; v_gene: TRBV6-5
CDR3nt: TGTGCCATTGCTAGCATCTCGAACACCGGGGAGCTGTTTTTT; CDR3aa: CAIASISNTGELFF; d_gene: NA; j_gene: TRBJ2-2; abundance: NA; v_gene: TRBV6-6
CDR3nt: TGCGCCAGCAGCGCCGGGACGGTTGGAAACACCATATATTTT; CDR3aa: CASSAGTVGNTIYF; d_gene: NA; j_gene: TRBJ1-3; abundance: NA; v_gene: TRBV5-1
CDR3nt: TGCGCCAGCAGTGACCGGTGGGGACAGCAATCTAACTATGGCTACACCTTC; CDR3aa: CASSDRWGQQSNYGYTF; d_gene: TRBD1; j_gene: TRBJ1-2; abundance: many; v_gene: TRBV10-2
CDR3nt: TGTGCCAGCAGTTCCACAGGGAGGGCTCAGCCCCAGCATTTT; CDR3aa: CASSSTGRAQPQHF; d_gene: NA; j_gene: TRBJ1-5; abundance: NA; v_gene: TRBV28
CDR3nt: TGCGCCAGCAGCCAGCCCGCGGGCGGGGTTCACACTGAAGCTTTCTTT; CDR3aa: CASSQPAGGVHTEAFF; d_gene: NA; j_gene: TRBJ1-1; abundance: NA; v_gene: TRBV4-1
CDR3nt: TGTGCCAGCAGACTAGCGTTTACAGATACGCAGTATTTT; CDR3aa: CASRLAFTDTQYF; d_gene: TRBD2; j_gene: TRBJ2-3; abundance: NA; v_gene: TRBV7-8
CDR3nt: TGTGCCAGCAGCCCCGGGACGGGGAACACTGAAGCTTTCTTT; CDR3aa: CASSPGTGNTEAFF; d_gene: NA; j_gene: TRBJ1-1; abundance: NA; v_gene: TRBV27
CDR3nt: TGTGCCACCAACCCTGGCGGGACTCACACCGGGGAGCTGTTTTTT; CDR3aa: CATNPGGTHTGELFF; d_gene: NA; j_gene: TRBJ2-2; abundance: NA; v_gene: TRBV28
CDR3nt: TGTGCCAGTAGCATCCCCCCGGGACAGGGGGTACAGGGCTACACCTTC; CDR3aa: CASSIPPGQGVQGYTF; d_gene: TRBD1; j_gene: TRBJ1-2; abundance: NA; v_gene: TRBV19
CDR3nt: TGTGCCAGCAACCCCGGGTGGGCCGAAGAGACCCAGTACTTC; CDR3aa: CASNPGWAEETQYF; d_gene: NA; j_gene: TRBJ2-5; abundance: NA; v_gene: TRBV27
CDR3nt: TGTGCCAGCAGCTGGACTAGCGGGAGCCACGAGCAGTACTTC; CDR3aa: CASSWTSGSHEQYF; d_gene: TRBD2; j_gene: TRBJ2-7; abundance: few; v_gene: TRBV5-5
CDR3nt: TGTGCCAGCAGTCTCCGGCGGGGGGCTCTCGAGCAGTACTTC; CDR3aa: CASSLRRGALEQYF; d_gene: TRBD2; j_gene: TRBJ2-7; abundance: NA; v_gene: TRBV27
CDR3nt: TGTGCCAGCAGCTTCGCCCCGGCCTCTCCCTGGGGGGGGATCTCTGGGGCCAACGTCCTGACTTTC; CDR3aa: CASSFAPASPWGGISGANVLTF; d_gene: TRBD2; j_gene: TRBJ2-6; abundance: NA; v_gene: TRBV7-3
CDR3nt: TGTGCTAGTGGTCCGCGCGACGTCTGGGGCAATCAGCCCCAGCATTTT; CDR3aa: CASGPRDVWGNQPQHF; d_gene: NA; j_gene: TRBJ1-5; abundance: NA; v_gene: TRBV12-5
CDR3nt: TGCAGCGTTGAATCCGGGCATCCCTCGGATACGCAGTATTTT; CDR3aa: CSVESGHPSDTQYF; d_gene: NA; j_gene: TRBJ2-3; abundance: NA; v_gene: TRBV29-1
CDR3nt: TGTGCCAGCAGCTTTGGGGCAGATACGCAGTATTTT; CDR3aa: CASSFGADTQYF; d_gene: NA; j_gene: TRBJ2-3; abundance: NA; v_gene: TRBV7-8
CDR3nt: TGTGCCAGCCGTACAGGATATTCCTACGAGCAGTACTTC; CDR3aa: CASRTGYSYEQYF; d_gene: NA; j_gene: TRBJ2-7; abundance: NA; v_gene: TRBV6-4
CDR3nt: TGTGCCAGCCTTGAGAACGGGAGGACCTACGAGCAGTACTTC; CDR3aa: CASLENGRTYEQYF; d_gene: TRBD2; j_gene: TRBJ2-7; abundance: NA; v_gene: TRBV28
CDR3nt: TGTGCCAGCAGTTTATTGGGTCCGGCGAACACTGAAGCTTTCTTT; CDR3aa: CASSLLGPANTEAFF; d_gene: NA; j_gene: TRBJ1-1; abundance: NA; v_gene: TRBV28
CDR3nt: TGTGCCAGCAGGGGGGGACAGGGGGCGACGGATACGCAGTATTTT; CDR3aa: CASRGGQGATDTQYF; d_gene: TRBD1; j_gene: TRBJ2-3; abundance: NA; v_gene: TRBV28
CDR3nt: TGTGCCCGCAGGGAGGGGGGGTCGGGAGTCAGAGATACGCAGTATTTT; CDR3aa: CARREGGSGVRDTQYF; d_gene: NA; j_gene: TRBJ2-3; abundance: NA; v_gene: TRBV6-6
CDR3nt: TGTGCCAGCAGCTTTATGGGCCGGGAGGGTTACACCGGGGAGCTGTTTTTT; CDR3aa: CASSFMGREGYTGELFF; d_gene: TRBD2; j_gene: TRBJ2-2; abundance: NA; v_gene: TRBV5-4
CDR3nt: TGTGCCAGCAGTGAAACCCCCCAGGGCCCTGGCTATGGCTACACCTTC; CDR3aa: CASSETPQGPGYGYTF; d_gene: NA; j_gene: TRBJ1-2; abundance: NA; v_gene: TRBV6-1
CDR3nt: TGCGCCAGCAGCCAGACGAGCGGGACTAGCAGAAACAATGAGCAGTTCTTC; CDR3aa: CASSQTSGTSRNNEQFF; d_gene: TRBD2; j_gene: TRBJ2-1; abundance: NA; v_gene: TRBV4-1
CDR3nt: TGTGCCAGCAGTTACTCGAATAGCCACACTGAAGCTTTCTTT; CDR3aa: CASSYSNSHTEAFF; d_gene: NA; j_gene: TRBJ1-1; abundance: NA; v_gene: TRBV6-6
CDR3nt: TGCAGCGTTTCCCGCCTCACAGATACGCAGTATTTT; CDR3aa: CSVSRLTDTQYF; d_gene: NA; j_gene: TRBJ2-3; abundance: NA; v_gene: TRBV29-1
CDR3nt: TGTGCCAGCAGCTCCATCGACAGGGCGAACACTGAAGCTTTCTTT; CDR3aa: CASSSIDRANTEAFF; d_gene: TRBD1; j_gene: TRBJ1-1; abundance: once; v_gene: TRBV5-4
CDR3nt: TGTGCCAGCAGAAACAGGGATCTGGATGCTCCTGGGGCCAACGTCCTGACTTTC; CDR3aa: CASRNRDLDAPGANVLTF; d_gene: NA; j_gene: TRBJ2-6; abundance: many; v_gene: TRBV28
CDR3nt: TGTGCCAGCAGCCCAGGGACTAGCGGCCCCACAGATACGCAGTATTTT; CDR3aa: CASSPGTSGPTDTQYF; d_gene: TRBD2; j_gene: TRBJ2-3; abundance: once; v_gene: TRBV5-4
CDR3nt: TGTGCCAGCAGCGCAAAAACGCGGACTAGCGGGAGTAACCGCAATGAGCAGTTCTTC; CDR3aa: CASSAKTRTSGSNRNEQFF; d_gene: TRBD2; j_gene: TRBJ2-1; abundance: NA; v_gene: TRBV9
CDR3nt: TGTGCCAGCAGTTTACCATCCGGAAACACCATATATTTT; CDR3aa: CASSLPSGNTIYF; d_gene: NA; j_gene: TRBJ1-3; abundance: NA; v_gene: TRBV27